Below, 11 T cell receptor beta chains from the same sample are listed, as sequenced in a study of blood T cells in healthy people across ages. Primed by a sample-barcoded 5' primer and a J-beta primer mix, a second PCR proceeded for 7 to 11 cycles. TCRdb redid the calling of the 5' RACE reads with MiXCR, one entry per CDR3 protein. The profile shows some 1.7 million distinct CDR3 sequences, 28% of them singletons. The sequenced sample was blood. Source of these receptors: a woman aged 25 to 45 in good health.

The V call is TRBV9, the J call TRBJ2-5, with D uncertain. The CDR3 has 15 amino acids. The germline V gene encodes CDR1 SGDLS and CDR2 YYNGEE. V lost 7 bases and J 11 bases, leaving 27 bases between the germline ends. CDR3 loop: CASSPVSPGRGEQYF. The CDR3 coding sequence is TGTGCCAGCTCCCCCGTGTCTCCCGGACGTGGTGAGCAGTACTTC.

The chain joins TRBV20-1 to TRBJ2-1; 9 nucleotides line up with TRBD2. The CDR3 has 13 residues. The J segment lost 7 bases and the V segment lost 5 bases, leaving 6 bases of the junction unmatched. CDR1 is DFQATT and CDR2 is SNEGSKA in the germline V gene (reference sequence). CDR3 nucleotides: TGCAGTGCTCCCCCCAGCGGGAGGAATGAGCAGTTCTTC. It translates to CSAPPSGRNEQFF.

The CDR3 reads CASSAPGTGNTEAFF. The CDR3 region has the DNA TGCGCCAGCAGCGCCCCAGGGACCGGGAACACTGAAGCTTTCTTT. The genes are TRBV5-1 and TRBJ1-1; a weak D match, TRBD1 (5 bases). The CDR3 is made up of 15 amino acids. Between the trimmed V and J ends, which lost 4 bases and 1 base, there was a span of 14 bases. The germline gives CDR1 SGHRS, CDR2 YFSETQ. The full variable domain, rest sourced from reference TRBV5-1 and TRBJ1-1, is KAGVTQTPRYLIKTRGQQVTLSCSPISGHRSVSWYQQTPGQGLQFLFEYFSETQRNKGNFPGRFSGRQFSNSRSEMNVSTLELGDSALYLCASSAPGTGNTEAFFGQGTRLTVV.

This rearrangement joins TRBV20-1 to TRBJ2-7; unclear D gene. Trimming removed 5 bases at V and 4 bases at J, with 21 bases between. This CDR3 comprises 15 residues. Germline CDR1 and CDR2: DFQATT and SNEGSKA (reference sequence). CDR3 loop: CSASGPFGPLYEQYF. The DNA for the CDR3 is TGCAGTGCTTCCGGGCCATTCGGACCTCTTTACGAGCAGTACTTC.

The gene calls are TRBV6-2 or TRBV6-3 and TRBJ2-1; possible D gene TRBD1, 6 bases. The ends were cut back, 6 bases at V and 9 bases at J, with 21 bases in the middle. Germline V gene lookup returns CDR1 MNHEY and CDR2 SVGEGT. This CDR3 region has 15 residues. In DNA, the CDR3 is TGTGCCAGCAGCTCTCGACAGGATTCAAATATTGAGCAGTTCTTC. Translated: CASSSRQDSNIEQFF.

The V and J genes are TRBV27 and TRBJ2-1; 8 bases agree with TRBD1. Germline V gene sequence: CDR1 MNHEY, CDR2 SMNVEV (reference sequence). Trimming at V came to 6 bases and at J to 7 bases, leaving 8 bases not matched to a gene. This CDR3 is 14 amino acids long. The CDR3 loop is CASRGTGDGNEQFF. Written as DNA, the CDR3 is TGTGCCAGCAGGGGGACAGGAGATGGGAATGAGCAGTTCTTC.

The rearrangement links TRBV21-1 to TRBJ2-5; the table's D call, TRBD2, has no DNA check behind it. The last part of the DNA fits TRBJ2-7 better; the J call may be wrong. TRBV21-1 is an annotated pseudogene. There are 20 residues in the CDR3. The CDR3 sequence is CASSNPRGRNLLAGVCEQYF. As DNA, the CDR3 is TGTGCCAGCAGCAATCCGCGGGGCCGCAACCTACTAGCGGGAGTGTGCGAGCAGTACTTC.

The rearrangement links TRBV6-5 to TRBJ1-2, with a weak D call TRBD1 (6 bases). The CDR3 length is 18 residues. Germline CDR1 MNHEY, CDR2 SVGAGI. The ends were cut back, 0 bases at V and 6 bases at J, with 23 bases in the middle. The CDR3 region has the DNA TGTGCCAGCAGTTACTCTATGGGGGATCGGGGGCAGAACGATGGCTACACCTTC. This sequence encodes CASSYSMGDRGQNDGYTF.

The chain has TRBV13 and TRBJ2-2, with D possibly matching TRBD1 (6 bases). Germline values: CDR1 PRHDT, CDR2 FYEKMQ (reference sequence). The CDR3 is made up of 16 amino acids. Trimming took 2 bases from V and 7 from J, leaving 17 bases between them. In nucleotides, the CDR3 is TGTGCCAGCAGCTTAAGGCCAGGGGAAGATGGCGGGGAGCTGTTTTTT. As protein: CASSLRPGEDGGELFF. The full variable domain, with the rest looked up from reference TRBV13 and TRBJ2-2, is AAGVIQSPRHLIKEKRETATLKCYPIPRHDTVYWYQQGPGQDPQFLISFYEKMQSDKGSIPDRFSAQQFSDYHSELNMSSLELGDSALYFCASSLRPGEDGGELFFGEGSRLTVL.

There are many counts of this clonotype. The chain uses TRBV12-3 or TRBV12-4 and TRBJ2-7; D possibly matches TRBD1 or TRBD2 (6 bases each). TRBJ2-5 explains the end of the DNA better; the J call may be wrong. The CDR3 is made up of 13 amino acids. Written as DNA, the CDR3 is TGTGCCAGCAGCAAGGGGGGTTCGGAGACCCAGTACTTC. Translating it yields CASSKGGSETQYF.

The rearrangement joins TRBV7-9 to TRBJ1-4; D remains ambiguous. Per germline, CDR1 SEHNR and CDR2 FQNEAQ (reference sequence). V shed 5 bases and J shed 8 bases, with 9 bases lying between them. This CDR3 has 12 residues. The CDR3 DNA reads TGTGCCAGCAGCCGTGGGGAAGAAAAACTGTTTTTT. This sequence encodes CASSRGEEKLFF.